Listed here is a single TCR beta chain. This clonotype has more than one count but fewer than ten. Its antigen is still unknown. Qualities for individual bases were not recorded, and no much larger clone is one base off. This sample is part of a study of vaccination and CD4 T cells after COVID-19 (dated by TCRdb to between 2022 and 2023). In the study overall: The convalescent cohort comprised six males and four females, including two Hispanic individuals, seven Caucasians, two Asians and one multiracial person. Two doses of either the Pfizer-BioNTech BNT162b2 vaccine (n=8) or the Moderna mRNA-1273 vaccine (n=2) were administered to participants. Post-COVID blood samples were collected from convalescent patients a median of around 96 days after diagnosis, with a range of about 35 to 180 days. Post-vaccine blood samples were taken a median of roughly 72 days after the second vaccine dose, with a range of about 13 to 250 days. The cultures were stimulated with overlapping spike peptide pools from SARS-CoV-2 and from the common cold coronaviruses HCoV-NL63, HCoV-OC43 and HCoV-229E. Control cultures received a CEFX viral epitope pool as the positive control, an HIV-1 Nef peptide pool as the negative control, or no peptide. In ten to eleven COVID-19 convalescent patients and a handful of infection-naive healthy vaccine recipients, researchers compared the spike-specific CD4+ TCR repertoire from before mRNA vaccination with the repertoire from after. What the authors observed across the whole study: The number of convalescent patients in the study was relatively small, and the study did not examine early timepoints following natural infection. Of the vaccine-specific clones found in convalescent patients, nearly all (304 of 307) were mono-reactive for SARS-CoV-2 spike instead of being cross-reactive with common cold coronaviruses. Although the median number of SARS-CoV-2-reactive clonotypes went up from 21 after infection to 35 to 40 after vaccination, the increase was not significant. In convalescent patients, a median around 84% of post-vaccine SARS-CoV-2-reactive clones were detected only after vaccination, and vaccine-specific priming was suggested by this finding.

To prepare the library, PCR was applied. DNA from cultured CD4+ T cells underwent TCR sequencing with the Oncomine TCR Beta short-read assay at the Johns Hopkins FTIC core. The QIAamp micro DNA kit was used to extract genomic DNA from the cultured CD4+ T cells. Oncomine TCR Beta libraries from cultured CD4+ T cells were pooled using unique dual indexes and sequenced on an Illumina iSeq 100. Regarding the original processing steps: Non-productive sequences were removed, and CDR3s not starting with C, not ending with F or W, or shorter than 7 amino acids were discarded. Antigen-specific clonotypes were identified with the MANAFEST web application by comparing peptide-stimulated wells with reference and other culture wells. Positive clones required FDR below 0.05, an odds ratio above 5, and productive frequency above 0.1% in at least two of three replicate wells. Cross-reactive clonotypes were defined as significantly expanded in both SARS-CoV-2 spike wells and at least one common cold coronavirus spike condition. Similarity between CDR3 sequences was evaluated in R version 3.6.1 using Levenshtein distances (stringdist) and unrooted phylogenetic trees (ape). TCRdb trimmed the raw reads at Q25, called clones with MiXCR and kept productive beta chains. Entries that share a CDR3 protein sequence are merged under the most common genes and DNA. These V and J calls rely on TCRdb rather than the paper's analysis. Within this sample are around 20,000 distinct CDR3 sequences, with 50% to 70% of them counted one time only. The ten most abundant clones make up roughly 15% of the sample.

The sample's treatment or condition label is to be understood as: roughly ten-day PBMC culture with coronavirus spike peptide pools or control peptides (ViraFEST assay). The study used the ViraFEST assay, which expanded antigen-specific T cells with peptide pools and then identified expanded clonotypes by TCR sequencing. Negative nucleocapsid antibody tests taken both before and after vaccination confirmed that the healthy vaccine recipients had no prior SARS-CoV-2 infection. Roughly 2.1 million PBMCs per well were cultured in IMDM with approximately 5% human AB serum and around 10 IU/ml IL-2, plus 10 ug/ml peptide pools. On days 3 and 7, half of the culture medium was replaced with fresh IL-2-containing medium. After more than 8 days of culture, CD4+ T cells were isolated by negative selection using the EasySep CD4+ T cell isolation kit. PBMCs were separated from whole blood using Ficoll-Paque Plus gradient centrifugation and then either used fresh or cryopreserved at -140C. Each culture condition was generally run in triplicate wells.

Cut back by 2 bases and 4 bases, the V and J ends lie 12 bases apart. The CDR3 numbers 14 residues from cysteine through phenylalanine. The read is trimmed to its CDR3 DNA, 42 bases read in frame from base 1. CDR1 is given as SGHRS and CDR2 as YFSETQ, both from the germline V gene. The receptor was derived from a human donor who received a COVID-19 vaccine. The material was CD4+ T cells from blood, cultured in vitro, obtained after SARS-CoV-2 vaccination. The sequence joins TRBV5-1 to TRBJ1-1; a tentative D call is TRBD1 (5 bases match). The CDR3 loop reads CASSFGGEGTEAFF. The sequence in DNA is TGCGCCAGCAGCTTTGGGGGGGAAGGCACTGAAGCTTTCTTT.